The clone carrying this T cell receptor (beta chain) came up many times. Its antigen is not known. Using its own MiXCR run on the RACE reads, TCRdb lists one record per CDR3 protein. The sample includes 40,000 or so distinct CDR3 sequences, approximately 9.7% of them seen just once. The data derive from a study of human T cells and chemical hapten exposure. Overall study context: Sensitization employed 2% DPC on about 2 cm by about 2 cm of upper inner arm skin. Patients additionally received therapeutic doses of diphenylcyclopropenone on the scalp once a week, and this continued throughout the approximately 26-week study. Findings of the study overall: There were significantly more large CDR3 similarity clusters among expanded TCRs than among controls.

Described time point: patch test 2, 6 weeks after DPC sensitization. Treatment defined: therapeutic diphenylcyclopropenone sensitization with weekly scalp DPC. Someone pulled total RNA out of unfractionated whole blood. Participating donors were patients with alopecia, aged 18 to 70 years, considered appropriate candidates for DPC. The source of this sequence is a woman in her 30s with alopecia areata. Some clones in this sample may be carry-over from other donors' samples. Sequenced material: whole blood, taken in connection with sensitization to the hapten diphenylcyclopropenone (DPC).

In DNA, the CDR3 is TGTGCCAGTGCCGGACAGGCGTATGGCTACACCTTC. This translates into CASAGQAYGYTF. The chain employs TRBV12-3 or TRBV12-4 and TRBJ1-2, with TRBD1 identical over 7 bases. CDR3 length: 12 residues. The J segment lost 5 bases and the V segment lost 9 bases, leaving 6 bases of the junction unmatched.